The entry below describes one TCR beta chain. Its antigen is unknown. The input lacks base qualities; no much larger clone sits a single base away. TCR CDR3 regions were amplified from genomic DNA by multiplex PCR using the deep immunoSEQ assay. For each cell subset, the extracted genomic DNA was distributed evenly across all wells of several immunoSEQ 96-well plates, and each plate served as one replicate. For sorted subsets, each replicate PCR was loaded with roughly 200 ng genomic DNA, equivalent to some 31,000 T cell genomes. Purified libraries were quantified with a Qubit 3.0 fluorometer, sized on a Bioanalyzer 2100, and re-quantified with the KAPA Library Quantification kit. A separate single-read 150-cycle Illumina NextSeq 550 flow cell was used to sequence each immunoSEQ 96-well plate. In the original analysis: Because the immunoSEQ output included only junctional sequences and no quality scores, the filtering could not be the same as the filtering used for full-length reads. To assign V/J genes and CDR3, sequences were annotated using PyIR, a Python wrapper for IgBLAST v1.9, with IMGT germline references. Reads were removed for weak V/J assignments (E-value above 1e-6), missing CDR3, stop codons, out-of-frame junctions, or ambiguous translated residues. V3J clonotypes were defined as sequences sharing the same inferred V gene, J gene, and CDR3 amino acid sequence. The percentage overlap between two repertoires was calculated by dividing the number of shared unique clonotypes by the size of the smaller repertoire. Repertoire richness was assessed with RTK rarefaction, the Chao1 estimator, and Recon v2.1 estimates of unobserved clonotypes. For all TCRbeta clonotypes obtained by the gDNA method from a few donors, generation probabilities were computed with OLGA. The table comes from immuneACCESS by way of TCRdb, which keeps in-frame sequences with V and J called. Part of the clones is missing from these tables; in studies checked, under half for an unresolved V gene and the rest for unknown reasons. V and J calls plus clone size are reproduced from that table; the DNA served to infer D and trimming. The sample data list under 2,500,000 clones, and about 94% of these were observed just once. The biggest ten clones account for over 0.1% of the sample.

Taken from cysteine to phenylalanine, the CDR3 has 15 residues. Just CDR3 DNA is preserved here, 45 bases in frame from base 1. The junction carries 15 bases between V and J, which are trimmed by 3 bases and 6 bases respectively. Looking up the germline V gene yields CDR1 MGHRA and CDR2 YSYEKL. This specimen comes from a study of shared clonotypes between healthy human individuals (dated by TCRdb to 2018 to 2020). As for the study more broadly: The cohort included a few men and a couple of women between 18 and 49 years of age. For each donor, CD4 naive and CD4 memory were each run on three plates, CD8 naive on two plates, and CD8 memory on one plate. To estimate repertoire size and how much clonotypes are shared between individuals, the study performed deep sequencing of blood TCR repertoires from about five healthy adults. Libraries were prepared and TCR repertoires were sequenced by different laboratories using diverse techniques, in order to increase sequencing depth and limit assay-specific biases. Between about 0.8 and 9 billion PBMCs per donor were obtained by leukapheresis.

Here is what the overall study found, with its caveats: Sampling was limited to blood, and TCR repertoires in tissue likely differ from TCR repertoires in blood. Larger estimated clonotype richness was generally found for naive subsets than for memory subsets. Compared with non-shared clonotypes, the clonotypes found in all four sorted-subset donors had higher generation probabilities. Pairwise subsampling led to the expectation that sequencing depth would affect the degree of clonotype sharing among donors. Sharing across a few donors was observed for about 5% of naive CD4, over 3% of naive CD8, over 2% of memory CD4, and over 0.3% of memory CD8 clonotypes. The small number of donors limited the genetic and exposure-history diversity represented. Incomplete sequencing was indicated by rarefaction of sorted-subset datasets, despite the large sequencing depth.

Donors were healthy HIV-negative adults with no recently reported acute infections or vaccinations. Only Caucasian adults living in Nashville, Tennessee, USA were represented among the donors. CD4+ T cells were enriched by magnetic negative selection; naive cells were then positively selected on CD45RA, and the negative fraction formed the memory subset. Blood was obtained by leukapheresis, after which PBMCs were separated by Ficoll-Histopaque density gradient centrifugation and cryopreserved in liquid nitrogen vapor phase. Purity and quantity of every magnetically sorted T cell population were checked by analytical flow cytometry. Genomic DNA was isolated from each sorted fraction and quantified by UV absorbance on a Nanodrop 2000c.

This sequence uses TRBV4-1 and TRBJ1-5; the D segment cannot be called with confidence. Sequencing input: naive CD4+ T cells sorted from blood. The label giving this sample's cell subset or site can be read as: CD45RA+ positively selected. The receptor was isolated from a man younger than 35 in good health. The CDR3 is CASSHVGSKGQPQHF. The DNA sequence reads TGCGCCAGCAGCCATGTCGGGTCGAAGGGTCAGCCCCAGCATTTT.